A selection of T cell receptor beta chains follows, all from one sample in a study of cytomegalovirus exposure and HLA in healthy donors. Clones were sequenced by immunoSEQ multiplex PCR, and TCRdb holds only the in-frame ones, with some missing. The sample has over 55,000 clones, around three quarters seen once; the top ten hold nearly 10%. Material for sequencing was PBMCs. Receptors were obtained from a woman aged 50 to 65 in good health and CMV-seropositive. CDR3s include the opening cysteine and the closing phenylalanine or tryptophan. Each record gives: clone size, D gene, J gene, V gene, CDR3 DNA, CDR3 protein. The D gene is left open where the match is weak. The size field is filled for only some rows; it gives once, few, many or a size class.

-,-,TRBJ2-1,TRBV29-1,TGCAGCGTTGAAGATGTTACTATTGGTGAGCAGTTCTTC,CSVEDVTIGEQFF
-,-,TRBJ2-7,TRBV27,TGTGCCAGCAGTGGGGCCGGAACGATTTACGGGCAGTACTTC,CASSGAGTIYGQYF
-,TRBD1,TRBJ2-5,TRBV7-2,TGTGCCAGCAGCTTTAGGACAGGGAAAGAGACCCAGTACTTC,CASSFRTGKETQYF
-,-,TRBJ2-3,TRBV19,TGTGCCAGTAGTATGGGCCCAGATAGCACAGATACGCAGTATTTT,CASSMGPDSTDTQYF
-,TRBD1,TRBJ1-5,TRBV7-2,TGTGCCAGCAGCTTAGGCCGGGACAGTTATCAGCCCCAGCATTTT,CASSLGRDSYQPQHF
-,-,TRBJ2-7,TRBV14,TGTGCCAGCAGCCAAGATCAGAACTCCTACGAGCAGTACTTC,CASSQDQNSYEQYF
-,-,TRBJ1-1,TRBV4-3,TGCGCCAGCAGCCAAGATTGGGGGGGCACTGAAGCTTTCTTT,CASSQDWGGTEAFF
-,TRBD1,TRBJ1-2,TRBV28,TGTGCCAGCAGTCTCCGGACAGGGTATGGCTACACCTTC,CASSLRTGYGYTF
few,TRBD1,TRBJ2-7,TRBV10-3,TGTGCCATCAGTGGTGAGACAGGGGTCTACGAGCAGTACTTC,CAISGETGVYEQYF
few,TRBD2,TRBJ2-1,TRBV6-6,TGTGCCAGCAGGGCCGGGACTAGACGCAATGAGCAGTTCTTC,CASRAGTRRNEQFF
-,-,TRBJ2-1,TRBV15,TGTGCCACCAGCGTGGATAGGGGGTCAAGCACCTACAATGAGCAGTTCTTC,CATSVDRGSSTYNEQFF
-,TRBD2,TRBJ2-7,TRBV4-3,TGCGCCAGCAGCCCGTCTTCCCTAGCGGGGGCCTACGAGCAGTACTTC,CASSPSSLAGAYEQYF
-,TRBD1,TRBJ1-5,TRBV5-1,TGCGCCAGCCGAATTACGGTAGACAGGGATTTCAGCAATCAGCCCCAGCATTTT,CASRITVDRDFSNQPQHF
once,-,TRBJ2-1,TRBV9,TGTGCCAGCAGCGCAAGACCCGGCGGTGAGCAGTTCTTC,CASSARPGGEQFF
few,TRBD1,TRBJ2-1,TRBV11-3,TGTGCCAGCAGCTCAGGGGGAAGCTCCTACAATGAGCAGTTCTTC,CASSSGGSSYNEQFF
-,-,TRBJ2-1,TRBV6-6,TGTGCCACCGGGTTTGAGCAGTTCTTC,CATGFEQFF
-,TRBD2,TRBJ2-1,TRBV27,TGTGCCAGCAGGACTAGCGGGTACAATGAGCAGTTCTTC,CASRTSGYNEQFF
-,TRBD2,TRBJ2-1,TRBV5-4,TGTGCCAGCTATCTCGGCGGGGGGGTATACAATGAGCAGTTCTTC,CASYLGGGVYNEQFF
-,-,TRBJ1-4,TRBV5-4,TGTGCCAGCAGCCCCCGAAGCCGCTCTGAAAAACTGTTTTTT,CASSPRSRSEKLFF
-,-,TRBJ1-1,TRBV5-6,TGTGCCAGCAGCTTGTTTGAGGGGGTTCGCACTGAAGCTTTCTTT,CASSLFEGVRTEAFF
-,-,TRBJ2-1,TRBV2,TGTGCCAGCAGTGTGGGGAGTTCCTACAATGAGCAGTTCTTC,CASSVGSSYNEQFF
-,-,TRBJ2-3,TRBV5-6,TGTGCCAGCAGCTGGGAGCAGCGCACAGATACGCAGTATTTT,CASSWEQRTDTQYF
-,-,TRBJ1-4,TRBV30,TGTGCCTGGAAGCGGGACATCGGGGGGTCGAGTGAAAAACTGTTTTTT,CAWKRDIGGSSEKLFF
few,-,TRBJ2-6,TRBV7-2,TGTGCCAGCAGCTTAGTCGGGACAACCCCTTCTGGGGCCAACGTCCTGACTTTC,CASSLVGTTPSGANVLTF
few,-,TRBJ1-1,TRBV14,TGTGCCAGCAGCCCTTATCAGGGGAACACTGAAGCTTTCTTT,CASSPYQGNTEAFF
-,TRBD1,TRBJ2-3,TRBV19,TGTGCCAGTAGTTCGCCGGGACAGGGGAAGGAGTATGAGTATTTT,CASSSPGQGKEYEYF
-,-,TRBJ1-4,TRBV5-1,TGCGCCAGCAGCTTCGGGAATGAAAAACTGTTTTTT,CASSFGNEKLFF
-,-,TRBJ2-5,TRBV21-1,TGTGCCAGCAGCAAATCGACTAGCGGAGGCGCAGAGACCCAGTACTTC,CASSKSTSGGAETQYF
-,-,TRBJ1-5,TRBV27,TGTGCCAGCAGTTTATCGAGGGCTCAGCCCCAGCATTTT,CASSLSRAQPQHF
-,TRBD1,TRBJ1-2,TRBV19,TGTGCCAGTAGTCCTGACAGGGGGCACGATGGCTACACCTTC,CASSPDRGHDGYTF
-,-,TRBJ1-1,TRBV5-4,TGTGCCAGCAGCTTGCAGGAGGGGACTGAAGCTTTCTTT,CASSLQEGTEAFF
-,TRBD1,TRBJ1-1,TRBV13,TGTGCCAGCAGCCCGACGGGACAGGGGTTCGGTGGGAACACTGAAGCTTTCTTT,CASSPTGQGFGGNTEAFF
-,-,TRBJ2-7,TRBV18,TGTGCCAGCTCAGTATACAGCTACGAGCAGTACTTC,CASSVYSYEQYF
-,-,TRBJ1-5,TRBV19,TGTGCCAGTAGTATTGTGGAGTGGGCAGCCGGGAAGCCCCAGCATTTT,CASSIVEWAAGKPQHF
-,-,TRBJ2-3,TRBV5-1,TGCGCCACCAAAGGAGATGAAGATACGCAGTATTTT,CATKGDEDTQYF
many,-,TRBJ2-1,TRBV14,TGTGCCAGCAGCCAAGGGGGGGTGGCGGCTTACAATGAGCAGTTCTTC,CASSQGGVAAYNEQFF
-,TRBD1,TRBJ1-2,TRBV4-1,TGCGCCAGCAGCCGGACAGGGGTCTATGGCTACACCTTC,CASSRTGVYGYTF
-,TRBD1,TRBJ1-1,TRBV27,TGTGCCAGCAGTTTCCAGGGGGTTCCCACTGAAGCTTTCTTT,CASSFQGVPTEAFF
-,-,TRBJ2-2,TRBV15,TGTGCCACCAGCAGTAACAGGGAATGGGGCACCGGGGAGCTGTTTTTT,CATSSNREWGTGELFF
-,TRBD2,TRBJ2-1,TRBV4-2,TGTGCCAGCAGCCGAATGGCGCTAGCGGCGAACAATGAGCAGTTCTTC,CASSRMALAANNEQFF
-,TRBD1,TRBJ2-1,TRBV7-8,TGTGCCAGCAGCTGGCCGGGACAGGGGACCTACAATGAGCAGTTCTTC,CASSWPGQGTYNEQFF
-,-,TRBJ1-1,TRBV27,TGTGCCAGCAGTAACAGGCGATTGAACACTGAAGCTTTCTTT,CASSNRRLNTEAFF
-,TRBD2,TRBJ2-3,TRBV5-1,TGCGCCAGCAGCTTGGGGCTAGCGGGGGCCGGCACAGATACGCAGTATTTT,CASSLGLAGAGTDTQYF
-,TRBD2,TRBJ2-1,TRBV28,TGTGCCAGCAACCTGGGACTAGCGGGAGGCCCACAGTTCTTC,CASNLGLAGGPQFF
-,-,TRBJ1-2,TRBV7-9,TGTGCCAGCAGCTTAGTTGGACAGAACTATGGCTACACCTTC,CASSLVGQNYGYTF
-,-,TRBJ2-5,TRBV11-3,TGTGCCAGCAGAAAGAGGACAGAAGAGACCCAGTACTTC,CASRKRTEETQYF
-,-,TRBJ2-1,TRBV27,TGTGCCAGCAGTGGGATTCAGGGTGGTTTCAATGAGCAGTTCTTC,CASSGIQGGFNEQFF
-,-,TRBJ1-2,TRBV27,TGTGCCAGCAGTTTGAGGGAGGGCTATGGCTACACCTTC,CASSLREGYGYTF
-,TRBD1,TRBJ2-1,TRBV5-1,TGCGCCAACAGGTCTCCCGGGACAGCGACCTACAATGAGCAGTTCTTC,CANRSPGTATYNEQFF
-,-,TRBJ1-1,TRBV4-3,TGCGCCAGCAGCCGGGGGGAGGACTTAAACACTGAAGCTTTCTTT,CASSRGEDLNTEAFF